These T cell receptor beta chains were read from a single sample in a study of beta chain features in type 1 diabetes. TCRdb's table, derived via immunoSEQ multiplex PCR, lists solely in-frame clones and lacks some. The table records a few hundred thousand clones, around a tenth of them present only once. The sequencing input was central memory CD4+ T cells from blood. All receptors derive from a young man with type 1 diabetes. The CDR3 runs from the conserved cysteine through the conserved F or W. Fields, in order: D gene, clone size, CDR3 length, J gene, V gene, CDR3 DNA, CDR3 protein. The D gene is left open where the match is weak. The size entry is marked missing in some rows and otherwise reads once, few, many or a size class.

>NA|NA|13|TRBJ2-1|TRBV5-6
TGTGCCAGCAGCCCGGACTTGTACAATGAGCAGTTCTTC
CASSPDLYNEQFF
>NA|NA|15|TRBJ2-7|TRBV7-9
TGTGCCAGCAGCTTAGCGCCTCTCCTCACCTACGAGCAGTACTTC
CASSLAPLLTYEQYF
>NA|few|12|TRBJ1-1|TRBV7-2
TGTGCCAGCAGCCGGTCGTACACTGAAGCTTTCTTT
CASSRSYTEAFF
>TRBD2|many|15|TRBJ2-1|TRBV4-1
TGCGCCAGCAGCCACCCTAGCGGAGGTTACAATGAGCAGTTCTTC
CASSHPSGGYNEQFF
>TRBD1|NA|13|TRBJ1-1|TRBV6-1
TGTGCCATCAGACGAGACAGGGGCACTGAAGCTTTCTTT
CAIRRDRGTEAFF
>NA|few|15|TRBJ2-5|TRBV19
TGTGCCAGTAGTGACGCGAGGGGGACACAAGAGACCCAGTACTTC
CASSDARGTQETQYF
>NA|few|15|TRBJ1-1|TRBV5-1
TGCGCCAGCAGCTTGTTGGCCGAACAGGGATTCAAAGCTTTCTTT
CASSLLAEQGFKAFF
>NA|NA|14|TRBJ2-1|TRBV19
TGTGCCAGTAAAATAGGTAGGACAAGTCAGGAGCAGTTCTTC
CASKIGRTSQEQFF
>NA|few|15|TRBJ1-1|TRBV5-4
TGTGCCAGCAGCCAAGGGGGGACGGTGAACACTGAAGCTTTCTTT
CASSQGGTVNTEAFF
>TRBD1|NA|15|TRBJ1-2|TRBV6-5
TGTGCCACCTTCTACGACAGGGGAGGAGGAGGTGGCTACACCTTC
CATFYDRGGGGGYTF
>TRBD1|few|13|TRBJ1-1|TRBV5-6
TGTGCCAGCAGCTCCCGACAGGGCACTGAAGCTTTCTTT
CASSSRQGTEAFF
>NA|NA|15|TRBJ2-6|TRBV19
TGTGCCAGTAGTCAACAGTTATCTGGGGCCAACGTCCTGACTTTC
CASSQQLSGANVLTF
>TRBD1|few|15|TRBJ2-5|TRBV6-5
TGTGCCAGCAGTCCCGGATCCCCGGACAGGGAGACCCAGTACTTC
CASSPGSPDRETQYF
>NA|NA|14|TRBJ2-7|TRBV16
TGTGCCAGCAGCCAATATGCCGACTCCTACGAGCAGTACTTC
CASSQYADSYEQYF
>TRBD2|NA|16|TRBJ2-5|TRBV27
TGTGCCAGCAAAGTGGGGGGACTAGCGTTACAAGAGACCCAGTACTTC
CASKVGGLALQETQYF
>NA|few|15|TRBJ1-1|TRBV7-2
TGTGCCAGCAGCTTACAGGGTGGTGGGGACACTGAAGCTTTCTTT
CASSLQGGGDTEAFF
>TRBD2|few|15|TRBJ2-7|TRBV2
TGTGCCAGCAGAGTAGGGACTAGCGGCTCCTACGAGCAGTACTTC
CASRVGTSGSYEQYF
>NA|few|14|TRBJ1-4|TRBV2
TGTGCCAGCAGTGAACAGACGGTAAATGAAAAACTGTTTTTT
CASSEQTVNEKLFF
>NA|NA|16|TRBJ2-3|TRBV7-2
TGTGCCAGCAGCTTTTGGGCCGGGAGTAGCACAGATACGCAGTATTTT
CASSFWAGSSTDTQYF
>TRBD1|few|12|TRBJ2-7|TRBV4-1
TGCGCCAGCAGCCAACCGGGACAGGAGCAGTACTTC
CASSQPGQEQYF
>TRBD1|few|14|TRBJ2-1|TRBV6-5
TGTGCCAGCAGCACAGGGGACTCCTACAATGAGCAGTTCTTC
CASSTGDSYNEQFF
>TRBD1|NA|15|TRBJ1-3|TRBV7-9
TGTGCCTGGGGCGGGACAGTTACCTCTGGAAACACCATATATTTT
CAWGGTVTSGNTIYF
>NA|NA|14|TRBJ1-5|TRBV18
TGTGCCAGCTCACCACGACAGACCAATCAGCCCCAGCATTTT
CASSPRQTNQPQHF
>NA|NA|16|TRBJ2-3|TRBV5-6
TGTGCCAGCAGCTTGTTGCCTAGCCGAGGCGCAGATACGCAGTATTTT
CASSLLPSRGADTQYF
>NA|few|17|TRBJ2-5|TRBV5-4
TGCGCCAGCAGCCAAGATTTTCAGCGACAGTACCAAGAGACCCAGTACTTC
CASSQDFQRQYQETQYF
>TRBD1|NA|14|TRBJ2-2|TRBV6-4
TGTGCCAGCAGTGACCAGGGGGCCGCCGGGGAGCTGTTTTTT
CASSDQGAAGELFF
>NA|NA|13|TRBJ2-2|TRBV2
TGTGCCAGCAGTTCCCAGCCCCGCGGGGAGCTGTTTTTT
CASSSQPRGELFF
>TRBD1|NA|15|TRBJ2-2|TRBV19
TGTGCCTCCTGGGGGGACAGGGCGAACACCGGGGAGCTGTTTTTT
CASWGDRANTGELFF
>NA|NA|13|TRBJ2-7|TRBV7-2
TGTGCCAGCAGCCCGGGTAGTGTCTACGAGCAGTACTTC
CASSPGSVYEQYF
>NA|NA|15|TRBJ1-4|TRBV7-8
TGTGCCAGCAGCCGCGCGGCAGGGGCTAATGAAAAACTGTTTTTT
CASSRAAGANEKLFF
>TRBD2|NA|15|TRBJ2-1|TRBV30
TGTGCCTGGGGAAGGCCCCTGGGACTAGCGGGGACCAAGTTCTTC
CAWGRPLGLAGTKFF
>NA|few|14|TRBJ1-2|TRBV18
TGTGCCAGCTCACCACCCGCAGGGTCCTATGGCTACACCTTC
CASSPPAGSYGYTF
>TRBD2|NA|16|TRBJ2-1|TRBV7-9
TGTGCCAGCAGCTTAGGAGGCGGGAGGGCCACGAATGAGCAGTTCTTC
CASSLGGGRATNEQFF
>NA|few|12|TRBJ2-3|TRBV27
TGTGCCAGCAGCCGATTTTCAGATACGCAGTATTTT
CASSRFSDTQYF
>TRBD2|many|14|TRBJ2-1|TRBV10-3
TGTGCCATCAGTGAGTCGAGCGGGAGCGATGAGCAGTTCTTC
CAISESSGSDEQFF
>NA|NA|13|TRBJ1-1|TRBV7-2
TGTGCCAGCAGCTCCCAAGGGGGCACTGAAGCTTTCTTT
CASSSQGGTEAFF
>NA|NA|16|TRBJ2-1|TRBV10-3
TGTGCCATCAGTGATAATATCGGTAGCTCCTACAATGAGCAGTTCTTC
CAISDNIGSSYNEQFF
>TRBD1|NA|13|TRBJ1-1|TRBV6-1
TGTGCCAGCCAACAGGGGATGAACACTGAAGCTTTCTTT
CASQQGMNTEAFF
>TRBD1|NA|14|TRBJ1-4|TRBV25-1
TGTGCCAGCAGACAGGGACAGGGTCGTGAAAAACTGTTTTTT
CASRQGQGREKLFF
>NA|NA|16|TRBJ1-3|TRBV15
TGTGCCACCAGCAGAGATCCCAGGGCCTCTGGAAACACCATATATTTT
CATSRDPRASGNTIYF
>TRBD2|NA|16|TRBJ2-3|TRBV28
TGTGCCAGCGGGAAGAGCGGGAGGGCCGACGCAGATACGCAGTATTTT
CASGKSGRADADTQYF
>NA|many|12|TRBJ1-2|TRBV7-9
TGTGCCAGCAGCGAGACAGTTAGTGGCTACACCTTC
CASSETVSGYTF
>NA|few|16|TRBJ2-2|TRBV7-6
TGTGCCAGCAGCCCTCGGGACTTCGCGAACACCGGGGAGCTGTTTTTT
CASSPRDFANTGELFF
>NA|NA|15|TRBJ2-3|TRBV7-3
TGTGCCAGCAGCTATGGTTCGGGGAACACGGGGACGCAGTATTTT
CASSYGSGNTGTQYF
>NA|few|13|TRBJ1-5|TRBV10-1
TGCGCCAGCAGTGAGTCGAGAGGTCAGCCCCAGCATTTT
CASSESRGQPQHF
>NA|few|16|TRBJ1-1|TRBV19
TGTGCCAGTAGTGGAGGGGGGGCTTTCATGAACACTGAAGCTTTCTTT
CASSGGGAFMNTEAFF
>TRBD1|many|15|TRBJ2-1|TRBV5-8
TGTGCCAGCAGCTCAGGACAGGGAATATCCGAGGAGCAGTTCTTC
CASSSGQGISEEQFF
>TRBD1|NA|13|TRBJ1-2|TRBV27
TGTGCCAGCAGTCCGCAGGGGGCGACTGGCTACACCTTC
CASSPQGATGYTF
>TRBD1|few|15|TRBJ2-7|TRBV6-5
TGTGCCAGCAGGAAACAGGGGCTGGCTGGCGACGAGCAGTACTTC
CASRKQGLAGDEQYF
>TRBD2|NA|20|TRBJ2-3|TRBV4-3
TGCACCAGCAGCCAAGATGGTCCTAGCGGGAGCGGTAAGCGCACGGATACGCAGTATTTT
CTSSQDGPSGSGKRTDTQYF
>TRBD2|NA|15|TRBJ2-7|TRBV6-5
TGTGCCAGCAGCGATCCTAGCGGGAGTAGATACGAGCAGTACTTC
CASSDPSGSRYEQYF
>TRBD1|few|15|TRBJ1-1|TRBV6-5
TGTGCCAGCAGTTCCCAGACAGGGGGGTGGACTGAAGCTTTCTTT
CASSSQTGGWTEAFF
>TRBD2|many|15|TRBJ2-1|TRBV18
TGTGCCAGCTCACTAGCGGGAGACTCCTACAATGAGCAGTTCTTC
CASSLAGDSYNEQFF
>TRBD2|few|19|TRBJ2-1|TRBV7-2
TGTGCCAGCAGCTTGAGCGGGACTAGCGGGAGCGGTTCCTACAATGAGCAGTTCTTC
CASSLSGTSGSGSYNEQFF
>TRBD1|few|15|TRBJ2-5|TRBV5-1
TGCGCCAGCAGCTTGACAGGGGGCTTCATGGAGACCCAGTACTTC
CASSLTGGFMETQYF